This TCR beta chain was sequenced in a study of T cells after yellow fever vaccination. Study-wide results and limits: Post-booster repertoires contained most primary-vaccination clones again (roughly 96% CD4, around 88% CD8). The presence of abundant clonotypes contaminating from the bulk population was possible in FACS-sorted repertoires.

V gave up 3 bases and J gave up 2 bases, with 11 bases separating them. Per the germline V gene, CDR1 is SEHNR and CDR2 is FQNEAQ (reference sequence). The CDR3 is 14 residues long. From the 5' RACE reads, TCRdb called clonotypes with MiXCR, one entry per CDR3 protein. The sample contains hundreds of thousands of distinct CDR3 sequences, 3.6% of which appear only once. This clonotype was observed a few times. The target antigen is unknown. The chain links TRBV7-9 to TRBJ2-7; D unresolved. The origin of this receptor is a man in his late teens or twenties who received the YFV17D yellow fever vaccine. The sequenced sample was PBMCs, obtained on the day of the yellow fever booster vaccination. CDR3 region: CASSFGGQTYEQYV. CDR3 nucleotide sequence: TGTGCCAGCAGCTTCGGTGGGCAGACCTACGAGCAGTACGTC.